Listed below are T cell receptor beta chains from one sample, sequenced in a study of blood T cell repertoires in COVID-19. TCRdb's table, derived via immunoSEQ multiplex PCR, lists solely in-frame clones and lacks some. The sample comprises about 170,000 clones, 83% of which are singletons, and approximately 4% rests with the top ten. The sample was PBMCs or T cells enriched from blood (not recorded which). These receptors were obtained from a woman aged 45-65 years in a cohort exposed to, infected with or recovered from COVID-19 (not recorded which). CDR3s include the opening cysteine and the closing phenylalanine or tryptophan. D genes are given only for firm matches. Size values are once, few and many counts, or a class for expanded clones, and some rows have none.

V: TRBV27; J: TRBJ2-3; size: NA; D: NA; length: 18; DNA: TGTGCCAGCAGTTTACCGGGTTATGTAGCGCATAGCACAGATACGCAGTATTTT; CDR3: CASSLPGYVAHSTDTQYF
V: TRBV7-2; J: TRBJ1-6; size: NA; D: NA; length: 15; DNA: TGTGCCAGCAGCTTGGCAGGGCCTCCTAATTCACCCCTCCACTTT; CDR3: CASSLAGPPNSPLHF
V: TRBV5-6; J: TRBJ2-5; size: few; D: NA; length: 13; DNA: TGTGCCAGCAGCTTGAGACCAGCGGAGACCCAGTACTTC; CDR3: CASSLRPAETQYF
V: TRBV6-5; J: TRBJ1-1; size: NA; D: TRBD1; length: 14; DNA: TGTGCCAGCCGACCAACAGGGGTGAACACTGAAGCTTTCTTT; CDR3: CASRPTGVNTEAFF
V: TRBV15; J: TRBJ2-1; size: NA; D: TRBD2; length: 16; DNA: TGTGCCACCAGCAGGGGACTAGCGGGGTCATACAATGAGCAGTTCTTC; CDR3: CATSRGLAGSYNEQFF
V: TRBV9; J: TRBJ1-2; size: few; D: NA; length: 17; DNA: TGTGCCAGCAGCGTAGACCTTCTAAGAGGAGGATTCTATGGCTACACCTTC; CDR3: CASSVDLLRGGFYGYTF
V: TRBV5-1; J: TRBJ2-1; size: NA; D: NA; length: 16; DNA: TGCGCCAGCAGCTTGGAAACCCCCGGGGCCTACAATGAGCAGTTCTTC; CDR3: CASSLETPGAYNEQFF
V: TRBV5-1; J: TRBJ2-1; size: NA; D: TRBD1; length: 16; DNA: TGCGCCAGCAGCAAACTCGGGACAGGGTCCTACAATGAGCAGTTCTTC; CDR3: CASSKLGTGSYNEQFF
V: TRBV5-1; J: TRBJ1-2; size: few; D: TRBD1; length: 15; DNA: TGCGCCAGCAGCCCTAGACAGGGGGCAGGGTATGGCTACACCTTC; CDR3: CASSPRQGAGYGYTF
V: TRBV5-4; J: TRBJ2-5; size: NA; D: TRBD2; length: 17; DNA: TGTGCCAGCAGCTTGGGACTAGCGGGGGGGGTACAAGAGACCCAGTACTTC; CDR3: CASSLGLAGGVQETQYF
V: TRBV7-9; J: TRBJ1-2; size: NA; D: NA; length: 12; DNA: TGTGCCAGCAGCTTAGTGCAGGGCGGCTACACCTTC; CDR3: CASSLVQGGYTF
V: TRBV18; J: TRBJ1-6; size: NA; D: NA; length: 16; DNA: TGTGCCAGCTCAAGGGACACGTACGCCTATAATTCACCCCTCCACTTT; CDR3: CASSRDTYAYNSPLHF
V: TRBV6-5; J: TRBJ2-2; size: NA; D: NA; length: 16; DNA: TGTGCCAGCAGTTACTCCCGGGAGCCGGGGACCGGGGAGCTGTTTTTT; CDR3: CASSYSREPGTGELFF
V: TRBV6-5; J: TRBJ1-4; size: many; D: TRBD1; length: 15; DNA: TGTGCCAGCAGCGTATGGACAGGGGATAATGAAAAACTGTTTTTT; CDR3: CASSVWTGDNEKLFF
V: TRBV29-1; J: TRBJ2-1; size: NA; D: TRBD1; length: 16; DNA: TGCAGCGTAGAACAGGGGTTCCAGGGTGTGGTGAATGAGCAGTTCTTC; CDR3: CSVEQGFQGVVNEQFF
V: TRBV27; J: TRBJ2-7; size: NA; D: NA; length: 13; DNA: TGTGCCAGCAGTTTTCAGGGTACCTACGAGCAGTACTTC; CDR3: CASSFQGTYEQYF
V: TRBV10-3; J: TRBJ1-5; size: NA; D: NA; length: 13; DNA: TGTGCCATCAGTGGGGCTTTGGATCAGCCCCAGCATTTT; CDR3: CAISGALDQPQHF
V: TRBV5-8; J: TRBJ2-2; size: NA; D: NA; length: 15; DNA: TGTGCCAGCAGCTATGGGGCCCGATTCACCGGGGAGCTGTTTTTT; CDR3: CASSYGARFTGELFF
V: TRBV7-3; J: TRBJ2-1; size: few; D: TRBD2; length: 15; DNA: TGTGCCAGCAGCCTCCGGGAGGGCCGCTACAATGAGCAGTTCTTC; CDR3: CASSLREGRYNEQFF
V: TRBV7-8; J: TRBJ2-3; size: NA; D: NA; length: 16; DNA: TGTGCCAGCAGCTTAGTTACCGGGAGCCCCACTGATACGCAGTATTTT; CDR3: CASSLVTGSPTDTQYF
V: TRBV11-3; J: TRBJ2-1; size: NA; D: TRBD2; length: 15; DNA: TGTGCCAGCAGCTTAGGACTAGCGGACTACAATGAGCAGTTCTTC; CDR3: CASSLGLADYNEQFF
V: TRBV5-1; J: TRBJ2-1; size: few; D: TRBD1; length: 18; DNA: TGCGCCAGCAGCTCCAATTCACAGGGGCTCTCATACTACAATGAGCAGTTCTTC; CDR3: CASSSNSQGLSYYNEQFF
V: TRBV28; J: TRBJ1-5; size: NA; D: TRBD1; length: 15; DNA: TGTGCCAGCAGTGTAAGGGGACAGGGAAATCAGCCCCAGCATTTT; CDR3: CASSVRGQGNQPQHF
V: TRBV4-1; J: TRBJ1-2; size: NA; D: TRBD1; length: 16; DNA: TGCGCCAGCAGCCAAGAAATCACAGGGGGCTACTATGGCTACACCTTC; CDR3: CASSQEITGGYYGYTF
V: TRBV19; J: TRBJ1-4; size: NA; D: NA; length: 15; DNA: TGTGCCAGTAGTCCCTCTCCAGCAACTAATGAAAAACTGTTTTTT; CDR3: CASSPSPATNEKLFF
V: TRBV19; J: TRBJ1-6; size: NA; D: NA; length: 13; DNA: TGTGCCAGTAGAGACAGCTGGAATTCACCCCTCCACTTT; CDR3: CASRDSWNSPLHF
V: TRBV7-3; J: TRBJ1-6; size: NA; D: NA; length: 15; DNA: TGTGCCAGCAGCTTAGGGTCAGGGGACAATTCACCCCTCCACTTT; CDR3: CASSLGSGDNSPLHF
V: TRBV28; J: TRBJ1-4; size: once; D: NA; length: 15; DNA: TGTGCCAGCACGCAAGGGACACCAACTAATGAAAAACTGTTTTTT; CDR3: CASTQGTPTNEKLFF
V: TRBV19; J: TRBJ1-5; size: NA; D: TRBD1; length: 18; DNA: TGTGCCAGTAGTACCGGGACAGGGAAAATCAATAGCAATCAGCCCCAGCATTTT; CDR3: CASSTGTGKINSNQPQHF
V: TRBV27; J: TRBJ1-1; size: NA; D: TRBD1; length: 16; DNA: TGTGCCAGCAGTTCCGGGACAGGGATGGTGAACACTGAAGCTTTCTTT; CDR3: CASSSGTGMVNTEAFF
V: TRBV9; J: TRBJ2-1; size: NA; D: NA; length: 14; DNA: TGTGCCAGCAGCGTAGGAGCGGGCAATGATGAGCAGTTCTTC; CDR3: CASSVGAGNDEQFF
V: TRBV5-5; J: TRBJ2-7; size: NA; D: TRBD1; length: 15; DNA: TGTGCCAGCAGCTTCTGGACAGGGGTCTCCTACGAGCAGTACTTC; CDR3: CASSFWTGVSYEQYF
V: TRBV5-8; J: TRBJ1-2; size: NA; D: NA; length: 15; DNA: TGTGCCAGCAGCTTGGCGGGGGGAAACACCTATGGCTACACCTTC; CDR3: CASSLAGGNTYGYTF
V: TRBV3-1/TRBV3-2; J: TRBJ2-1; size: NA; D: NA; length: 17; DNA: TGTGCCAGCAGTCCTAAAAGAACAGGGAGCTCCTACAATGAGCAGTTCTTC; CDR3: CASSPKRTGSSYNEQFF
V: TRBV28; J: TRBJ1-1; size: NA; D: NA; length: 14; DNA: TGTGCCAGCAGTCCCCGGGGGGGGAACACTGAAGCTTTCTTT; CDR3: CASSPRGGNTEAFF